This entry lists 24 T cell receptor beta chains sequenced from one sample in a study of T cells in Graves' hyperthyroidism and ophthalmopathy. Researchers amplified the TCR beta CDR3 regions from RNA transcripts. During a first-round RT-PCR of the TCR CDR3, the HTBI primer set was used. TCRdb processed the multiplex PCR reads anew with MiXCR; each CDR3 protein has one entry. The table has 500,000 to 650,000 distinct CDR3 sequences, under 20% seen once. The specimen sequenced was blood. The origin of the receptors is a young woman with Graves' ophthalmopathy.

This clonotype was detected many times. This chain uses TRBV28 with TRBJ2-1; D is uncertain. This CDR3 comprises 11 residues. V lost 5 bases to trimming and J lost 11 bases, with 10 bases between them. Germline-derived CDR1 and CDR2 are MDHEN and SYDVKM. The CDR3 coding sequence is TGTGCCAGCAGTAGCGCGGTCCAGCAGTTCTTC. Translating it yields CASSSAVQQFF.

This clonotype was seen at least ten times. The gene calls are TRBV6-1 and TRBJ2-7, with TRBD2 matching 7 bases. Germline-derived CDR1 and CDR2 are MNHNS and SASEGT. This CDR3 comprises 13 residues. Trimming cost V 10 bases and J 3 bases; bases outside gene matches: 9. As DNA, the CDR3 is TGTGCCACCAGCCTTAGGGAGGGCTACGAGCAGTACTTC. Its protein is CATSLREGYEQYF.

The chain joins TRBV9 to TRBJ1-3; D is unclear. In germline, CDR1 is SGDLS, CDR2 YYNGEE. The CDR3 sequence is 15 residues long. V lost 0 bases and J 0 bases, leaving 7 bases between the germline ends. In DNA, the CDR3 is TGTGCCAGCAGCGTAGACCTAAACTCTGGAAACACCATATATTTT. Translated: CASSVDLNSGNTIYF.

Note on this clonotype: A much larger clone differs by one base, so this may be a read error. This chain links TRBV12-3 or TRBV12-4 with TRBJ2-7; unclear D gene. The CDR3 totals 15 residues. CDR3 nucleotides: TGTGTCAGCAGTTTATTGGCAGGCAGGAACTACGAGCAGTACTTC. Translation gives CVSSLLAGRNYEQYF.

This clonotype was seen a few times. This chain uses TRBV5-4 with TRBJ1-4; TRBD1 agrees at 8 bases. The J segment lost 3 bases and the V segment lost 6 bases, leaving 4 bases of the junction unmatched. Per the germline V gene, CDR1 is SGHNT and CDR2 is YYREEE (reference sequence). The CDR3 loop spans 14 amino acids. The CDR3 DNA reads as TGTGCCAGCAACAAACAGGGGGCTAATGAAAAACTGTTTTTT. Its translation: CASNKQGANEKLFF. Based on the CDR3 plus reference TRBV5-4 and TRBJ1-4, the full variable domain is ETGVTQSPTHLIKTRGQQVTLRCSSQSGHNTVSWYQQALGQGPQFIFQYYREEENGRGNFPPRFSGLQFPNYSSELNVNALELDDSALYLCASNKQGANEKLFFGSGTQLSVL.

This clonotype appeared once. Just one base apart from a much larger clone, this may be a read error. The chain carries TRBV24-1 and TRBJ1-3; the D gene is possibly TRBD1 (6 bases). The CDR3 extends over 15 amino acids. The V and J ends lost 2 bases and 0 bases respectively, with 7 bases between them. Germline V gene data show CDR1 as KGHDR and CDR2 as SFDVKD. CDR3 bases: TGTGCCACCAGTGATTGGGACACCTCTGGAAACACCATATATTTT. It translates to CATSDWDTSGNTIYF.

This clonotype was seen repeatedly, ten times or more. The gene calls are TRBV28 and TRBJ2-7; 7 nucleotides agree with TRBD1. The V gene's germline CDR1 is MDHEN and CDR2 SYDVKM. Trimming cost V 9 bases and J 0 bases; bases outside gene matches: 8. The CDR3 has 14 amino acids. DNA of the CDR3: TGTGCCAGTACTTCCGGGGACAGCTCCTACGAGCAGTACTTC. It is translated as CASTSGDSSYEQYF.

A remark on this clonotype: With a much larger clone just one base away, this may be a read error. V is TRBV28 and J is TRBJ1-1; 7 bases fit TRBD1. The CDR3 is 14 amino acids. V lost 9 bases, J lost 6 bases, and 13 bases stayed unmatched. Per germline, CDR1 MDHEN and CDR2 SYDVKM. CDR3 protein: CASQIPTGIAEAFF. CDR3 DNA: TGTGCCAGTCAAATACCGACAGGGATCGCTGAAGCTTTCTTT. Filled out from reference TRBV28 and TRBJ1-1, the complete variable domain reads DVKVTQSSRYLVKRTGEKVFLECVQDMDHENMFWYRQDPGLGLRLIYFSYDVKMKEKGDIPEGYSVSREKKERFSLILESASTNQTSMYLCASQIPTGIAEAFFGQGTRLTVV.

There are many counts of this clonotype. The CDR3 region is CASSPRAGASYEQYF. The CDR3 DNA follows: TGTGCCAGCTCACCACGGGCAGGGGCTAGCTACGAGCAGTACTTC. The V call is TRBV18, the J call TRBJ2-7, with a possible D match to TRBD1 (6 bases). Germline V lookup: CDR1 KGHSH, CDR2 LQKENI. The V and J ends lost 1 base and 3 bases respectively, with 13 bases between them. The CDR3 loop spans 15 amino acids.

The chain is built from TRBV4-2 and TRBJ2-5; D may be TRBD2 (5 bases). CDR1 is LGHNA, CDR2 YNFKEQ, per germline. V was pared by 0 bases and J by 13 bases, with 9 bases between. This CDR3 is built from 11 residues. The CDR3 region has the DNA TGTGCCAGCAGCCAAGAGGGAGATCTGTACTTC. Amino acids: CASSQEGDLYF.

This clonotype appeared many times. This chain connects TRBV2 to TRBJ1-1; a weak D match, TRBD1 (5 bases). The V end lost 3 bases, the J end lost 1 base, and 9 bases lay between the germline ends. Germline CDR1 SNHLY, CDR2 FYNNEI. The CDR3 covers 14 residues. The CDR3 spells CASSDGRENTEAFF. CDR3 coding DNA: TGTGCCAGCAGTGACGGCAGGGAGAACACTGAAGCTTTCTTT.

This clonotype was seen many times. The chain is built from TRBV27 and TRBJ1-2, with TRBD1 as a possible D gene (6 bases). CDR3 length: 13 amino acids. The V end lost 0 bases, the J end lost 4 bases, and 6 bases lay between the germline ends. Germline V gene lookup returns CDR1 MNHEY and CDR2 SMNVEV (reference sequence). CDR3 DNA: TGTGCCAGCAGTTTATCAGGGGGCTATGGCTACACCTTC. It codes for CASSLSGGYGYTF.

This clonotype was counted between two and nine times. This may be a read error: a much more frequent sequence differs by one nucleotide. The chain uses TRBV28 and TRBJ1-1; no reliable D call. V was pared by 3 bases and J by 1 base, with 12 bases between. Germline values: CDR1 MDHEN, CDR2 SYDVKM. CDR3 length equals 15 residues. DNA of the CDR3: TGTGCCAGCAGTTTGTCTCCTAATCAGAACACTGAAGCTTTCTTT. Protein product: CASSLSPNQNTEAFF. Supplemented by reference TRBV28 and TRBJ1-1, the full variable domain reads DVKVTQSSRYLVKRTGEKVFLECVQDMDHENMFWYRQDPGLGLRLIYFSYDVKMKEKGDIPEGYSVSREKKERFSLILESASTNQTSMYLCASSLSPNQNTEAFFGQGTRLTVV.

This clonotype occurred a few times. The V gene is TRBV4-3, the J gene TRBJ1-2; TRBD1 aligns across 8 bases. With 2 bases clipped from V and 4 bases from J, the junction kept 6 bases outside the gene matches. In germline, CDR1 is LGHNA, CDR2 YSLEER. The CDR3 runs 15 residues. The CDR3 sequence: CASSQNRGLGYGYTF. The CDR3 coding sequence is TGCGCCAGCAGCCAAAACAGGGGGTTAGGCTATGGCTACACCTTC.

This clonotype has at least ten counts. The chain couples TRBV20-1 to TRBJ2-1; tentatively, D is TRBD1 (6 bases). Trimming removed 5 bases at V and 10 bases at J, with 9 bases between. CDR3 size: 10 residues. Germline CDR1 and CDR2: DFQATT and SNEGSKA (reference sequence). This CDR3 is CSASRGEQFF. As DNA, the CDR3 is TGCAGTGCTTCTAGGGGGGAGCAGTTCTTC.

As concerns this clonotype: At one end, the junction sequence differs from germline, possibly due to a read error. V gene TRBV7-8 combines with J gene TRBJ2-5, with 10 nucleotides matching TRBD1. The CDR3 contains 16 residues. The germline gives CDR1 SGHVS, CDR2 FQNEAQ. The CDR3 nucleotides are TGCGCCAGCAGCCAAGATGGGACAGGGGAGCGAGAGACCCAGTACTTC. Translated: CASSQDGTGERETQYF.

This clonotype was counted only a few times. The chain combines TRBV24-1 with TRBJ1-2; 7 bases match TRBD1. CDR3 length: 13 residues. J gave up 8 bases and V 4 bases, and 6 bases lay outside the gene matches. Germline V gene sequence: CDR1 KGHDR, CDR2 SFDVKD. CDR3 coding DNA: TGTGCCACCAGTGACGACAGGGTCCACGGCTACACCTTC. Its translation: CATSDDRVHGYTF.

There are a few counts of this clonotype. This rearrangement joins TRBV24-1 to TRBJ2-5; perhaps D is TRBD1 or TRBD2 (5 bases each). This CDR3 has 15 amino acids. V lost 1 base to trimming and J lost 5 bases, with 13 bases between them. CDR1 is KGHDR and CDR2 is SFDVKD in the germline V gene. The CDR3 coding sequence is TGTGCCACCAGTGATTTCGGGACGGCACGGGAGACCCAGTACTTC. Translated, it gives CATSDFGTARETQYF.

This chain joins TRBV7-9 and TRBJ1-2, with 12 bases fitting TRBD1. The CDR3 is 16 amino acids. CDR1 and CDR2 from the germline V gene are SEHNR and FQNEAQ (reference sequence). V lost 2 bases, J lost 8 bases, and 9 bases stayed unmatched. Here the CDR3 reads CASSLTTGQGAIGYTF. The CDR3 coding sequence is TGTGCCAGCAGCTTAACAACGGGACAGGGGGCTATAGGCTACACCTTC.

This clonotype occurred many times. J is TRBJ1-1 and V is TRBV12-3 or TRBV12-4; TRBD1 agrees at 7 bases. This CDR3 is built from 16 residues. V gave up 1 base and J gave up 2 bases; unmatched junction bases: 7. The CDR3 spells CASSLVPGGRNTEAFF. The CDR3 bases are TGTGCCAGCAGTTTAGTCCCAGGGGGACGCAACACTGAAGCTTTCTTT.

In its sample, this clonotype was seen many times. The chain uses TRBV12-3 or TRBV12-4 and TRBJ1-1; TRBD1 matches at 8 bases. J gave up 1 base and V 5 bases, and 6 bases lay outside the gene matches. The CDR3 contains 15 residues. The CDR3 protein is CASSLRGPGNTEAFF. CDR3 bases: TGTGCCAGCAGTCTCAGGGGGCCGGGGAACACTGAAGCTTTCTTT.

This clonotype was seen only a few times. The chain recombines TRBV6-1 with TRBJ1-5, with D possibly TRBD1 on 5 matching bases. The ends were cut back, 5 bases at V and 3 bases at J, with 20 bases in the middle. The CDR3 runs to 17 residues. Germline values: CDR1 MNHNS, CDR2 SASEGT. The CDR3 sequence is CASSYAGPLTSNQPQHF. The CDR3 bases are TGTGCCAGCAGTTACGCGGGGCCCCTAACCTCCAATCAGCCCCAGCATTTT.

This clonotype was seen many times. The V call is TRBV12-3 or TRBV12-4, the J call TRBJ1-1; D perhaps matches TRBD1 (6 bases). This CDR3 region has 15 residues. V was cut by 6 bases and J by 4 bases, with 18 bases left in between. CDR3 nucleotide sequence: TGTGCCAGCAGCGAGCGCCGGGGGCGAAGCACTGAAGCTTTCTTT. Translation: CASSERRGRSTEAFF.

The chain has TRBV2 and TRBJ1-1; 7 nucleotides align to TRBD1. Germline trimming cut 6 bases from V and 3 bases from J; bases unmatched to any gene: 7. The length of the CDR3 is 14 residues. The germline gives CDR1 SNHLY, CDR2 FYNNEI. The CDR3 DNA reads TGTGCCAGCAGCCAAGCAGGGGGACACACTGAAGCTTTCTTT. Amino acids: CASSQAGGHTEAFF.